This T cell receptor (beta chain) was sequenced for a study of cytomegalovirus exposure and HLA in healthy donors. Whole-study findings and limits: Cytomegalovirus-associated status was assigned to fewer than 200 TCR beta chains.

The primer mix had 60 Vbeta and 13 Jbeta primers. Profiled with immunoSEQ multiplex PCR; TCRdb holds only in-frame clones, not every one. This table holds about 110,000 clones. Germline CDR1 and CDR2: SGHTA and FQGNSA. V shed 6 bases, J shed 8 bases, and the junction held 13 bases outside the gene matches. The CDR3 runs 17 residues. Of note for this clone: Its matching antigen is unknown.

This receptor was identified in a man aged 25 to 45 in good health and CMV-seronegative. The J gene is TRBJ2-4, the V gene TRBV7-2; the match to TRBD2 covers 13 bases. Input material: PBMCs. In DNA, the CDR3 is TGTGCCAGCAGTTACACTAGCGGGGGGGCCCCATCGTACATTCAGTACTTC. Translating gives CASSYTSGGAPSYIQYF.